The rows below give T cell receptor beta chains drawn from one sample of a study of pediatric ulcerative colitis. Here immunoSEQ multiplex PCR was the method, and the copy in TCRdb shows in-frame clones only, minus some. The sample yields 30,000 to 40,000 clones, 60% to 85% seen once. Sequencing was carried out using gut tissue. The receptors shown here come from a boy aged 5-17 years with severe ulcerative colitis. Each CDR3 is given with its conserved first and last residue. The D gene is left open where the match is weak. The listing skips clone size in some rows; elsewhere it reads once, few, many or a size class.

d_call	v_call	j_call	clone_size	cdr3_nt	cdr3_aa
.	TRBV6-4	TRBJ2-2	.	TGTGCCAGCAGCACGGGGGTTACCGGGGAGCTGTTTTTT	CASSTGVTGELFF
TRBD1	TRBV2	TRBJ1-1	.	TGTGCCAGCTCCACAGGGGGAAGTACTGAAGCTTTCTTT	CASSTGGSTEAFF
TRBD1	TRBV11-2	TRBJ1-1	.	TGTGCCAGCAGCTTAGCCCGGGACAGGGGCCCTGAAGCTTTCTTT	CASSLARDRGPEAFF
TRBD2	TRBV10-3	TRBJ2-1	.	TGTGCCATCAGTGAGCAGAAAAGACAGACTAGCAGGCATGAGCAGTTCTTC	CAISEQKRQTSRHEQFF
.	TRBV15	TRBJ2-5	few	TGTGCCACCAGCAGAGTCCGAGAGACCCAGTACTTC	CATSRVRETQYF
.	TRBV19	TRBJ1-6	.	TGTGCCAGTAGTATTTCTCTTGCAGGGGCGTTACTTAATTCACCCCTCCACTTT	CASSISLAGALLNSPLHF
.	TRBV6-1	TRBJ2-7	once	TGTGCCAGCAGTGGAAGACAAGGCCTACGAGAGCAGTACTTC	CASSGRQGLREQYF
.	TRBV6-1	TRBJ1-2	.	TGTGCCAGCAGTCAATCAGGGACGGGTGGCTACACCTTC	CASSQSGTGGYTF
.	TRBV5-4	TRBJ1-2	.	TGTGCCAGCAGCTTGAGGGGTTATAGCTATGGCTACACCTTC	CASSLRGYSYGYTF
.	TRBV6-6	TRBJ1-2	.	TGTGCCAGCAGTACGGACTGGGCCATTTCGTACTATGGCTACACCTTC	CASSTDWAISYYGYTF
.	TRBV7-9	TRBJ2-1	.	TGTGCCAGCAGTGCCCTGACAGCCCTCACATACAATGAGCAGTTCTTC	CASSALTALTYNEQFF
.	TRBV4-1	TRBJ1-6	once	TGCGCCAGCAGCTCGCGACACCCAGCAGAGGATAATTCACCCCTCCACTTT	CASSSRHPAEDNSPLHF
.	TRBV5-4	TRBJ2-2	.	TGTGCCAGCAGCTTGGATTTAGCATCGACCGGGGAGCTGTTTTTT	CASSLDLASTGELFF
TRBD1	TRBV27	TRBJ1-6	.	TGTGCCAGCCGGGACAGGGGGCTCTCCTATAATTCACCCCTCCACTTT	CASRDRGLSYNSPLHF
.	TRBV6-1	TRBJ2-5	.	TGTGCCAGCAGCTTGGGGCCCCGGGTGACCCAGTACTTC	CASSLGPRVTQYF
.	TRBV6-1	TRBJ1-1	.	TGTGCCAGCAGTGTAGACAGACTGAACACTGAAGCTTTCTTT	CASSVDRLNTEAFF
TRBD1	TRBV10-3	TRBJ1-5	.	TGTGCCATCGCCGGACAGGGGCAGGGTCAGCCCCAGCATTTT	CAIAGQGQGQPQHF
.	TRBV2	TRBJ2-3	.	TGTGCCAGCAGAGTGGGGGGGCCTTTCGATACGCAGTATTTT	CASRVGGPFDTQYF
.	TRBV10-1	TRBJ2-7	.	TGCGCCAGCAGTGAGGTAGGAGCGGCCTCCTACGAGCAGTACTTC	CASSEVGAASYEQYF
.	TRBV6-5	TRBJ1-2	.	TGTGCCAGCAGTACGCGGGACTCCCTTTTCGGCTACACCTTC	CASSTRDSLFGYTF
.	TRBV6-1	TRBJ1-3	.	TGTGCCAGCAATGTCCTCGAGAGCTCTGGAAACACCATATATTTT	CASNVLESSGNTIYF
.	TRBV7-6	TRBJ1-1	.	TGTGCCAGCAGCCGTACGGTGAACACTGAAGCTTTCTTT	CASSRTVNTEAFF
.	TRBV13	TRBJ1-3	.	TGTGCCAGCAGCTCGATACAGGGCCTGGGAAACACCATATATTTT	CASSSIQGLGNTIYF
.	TRBV19	TRBJ1-5	once	TGTGCCAGTAGTATGTGGGCGGGGCGTAGCAATCAGCCCCAGCATTTT	CASSMWAGRSNQPQHF
.	TRBV5-1	TRBJ2-7	.	TGCGCCAGCAGCTCCTCCTACGAGCAGTACTTC	CASSSSYEQYF
.	TRBV6-1	TRBJ1-1	.	TGTGCCAGCAGTGAATTGTCTATCGGTGACAGGAACACTGAAGCTTTCTTT	CASSELSIGDRNTEAFF
.	TRBV9	TRBJ2-5	.	TGTGCCAGCAGCATCAGCACAGGTACCCAAGAGACCCAGTACTTC	CASSISTGTQETQYF
.	TRBV6-6	TRBJ2-7	.	TGTGCCAGCAGTACGGGTGGGCCAGGGCAGTACTTC	CASSTGGPGQYF
TRBD1	TRBV28	TRBJ1-5	.	TGTGCCAGCAGTTTAGGCAGGGGGCGGGGGCAGCCCCAGCATTTT	CASSLGRGRGQPQHF
.	TRBV10-3	TRBJ1-1	medium-sized	TGTGCCATCATCGTCCCCGCTGGGTTCTACACTGAAGCTTTCTTT	CAIIVPAGFYTEAFF
.	TRBV5-1	TRBJ2-6	.	TGCGCCAGCACCCTGAGACAGGGACTAACTTCTGGGGCCAACGTCCTGACTTTC	CASTLRQGLTSGANVLTF
.	TRBV28	TRBJ2-7	.	TGTGCCAGCAGTTTTGCTAAGGAGGGTCCCGAGCAGTACTTC	CASSFAKEGPEQYF
.	TRBV19	TRBJ1-6	.	TGTGCCAGTAGTATAAGGGACGGATCACCCCTCCACTTT	CASSIRDGSPLHF
.	TRBV5-5	TRBJ2-7	.	TGTGCCAGCAGCTTGGAGGGGGGAGCCTACGAGCAGTACTTC	CASSLEGGAYEQYF
TRBD1	TRBV19	TRBJ1-5	few	TGTGCCAGCGCGGGACAGCCCAAGGGGCAGCCCCAGCATTTT	CASAGQPKGQPQHF
.	TRBV10-2	TRBJ2-5	.	TGCGCCAGCAGTGTGGATGGGGGGTACCAAGAGACCCAGTACTTC	CASSVDGGYQETQYF
.	TRBV25-1	TRBJ1-1	.	TGTGCCACCCCAATAGGGCCTATGAACACTGAAGCTTTCTTT	CATPIGPMNTEAFF
.	TRBV4-1	TRBJ1-4	.	TGCGCCAGCAGCCAAGGGGGGAGGGCGGCTGAAAAACTGTTTTTT	CASSQGGRAAEKLFF
TRBD1	TRBV23-1	TRBJ2-3	.	TGCGCCAGCAGTAACCGGGACAGGGGCGGGGATACGCAGTATTTT	CASSNRDRGGDTQYF
TRBD1	TRBV5-1	TRBJ1-1	.	TGCGCCAGCAGCGGGACCCAGGGGGCTGGCACTGAAGCTTTCTTT	CASSGTQGAGTEAFF
TRBD1	TRBV6-1	TRBJ1-2	.	TGTGCCAGCAGTGACAACAGGGGTAGTAATGGCTACACCTTC	CASSDNRGSNGYTF
.	TRBV6-6	TRBJ1-3	.	TGTGCCAGCAGTTACTCAGGGATTGGAAACACCATATATTTT	CASSYSGIGNTIYF
TRBD2	TRBV5-1	TRBJ2-7	.	TGCGCCAGCAGCCATGGACTAGCGGGGGACTCCTACGAGCAGTACTTC	CASSHGLAGDSYEQYF
.	TRBV2	TRBJ1-1	.	TGTGCCAGCAGTTCCCGGACAGCGAACACTGAAGCTTTCTTT	CASSSRTANTEAFF
.	TRBV5-1	TRBJ2-7	.	TGCGCCAGCAGCTTATACTACCGGGACCCGGTAGACGAGCAGTACTTC	CASSLYYRDPVDEQYF
TRBD1	TRBV5-1	TRBJ2-3	once	TGCGCCAGCAGCACGGGGACAGGGTCATTTAGAACGGGGAATACGCAGTATTTT	CASSTGTGSFRTGNTQYF
.	TRBV30	TRBJ1-3	.	TGTGCCTATGCCTTGGGGGCCCCTGGAAACACCATATATTTT	CAYALGAPGNTIYF
TRBD1	TRBV6-1	TRBJ1-1	.	TGTGCCAGCACTGCAGGGGGTGATCTTGAAGCTTTCTTT	CASTAGGDLEAFF